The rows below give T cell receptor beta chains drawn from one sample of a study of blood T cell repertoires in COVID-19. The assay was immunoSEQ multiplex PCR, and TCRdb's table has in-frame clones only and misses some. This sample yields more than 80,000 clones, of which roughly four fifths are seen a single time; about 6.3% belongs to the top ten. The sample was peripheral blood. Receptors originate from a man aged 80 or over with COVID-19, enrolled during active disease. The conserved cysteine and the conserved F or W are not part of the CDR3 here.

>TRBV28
ASSRTGSDSEAF
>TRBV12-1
ASPPASGNQETQY
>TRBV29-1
SVSTSGSLETQY
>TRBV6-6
ASSAGRLNQPQH
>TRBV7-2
ASSLGGAGGYEQY
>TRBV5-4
ASSLLSGRANEQF
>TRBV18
ASSPSPGRQGEQF
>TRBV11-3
ASSLPPGRREQY
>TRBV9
ASSEAATSSYEQY
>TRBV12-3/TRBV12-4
ASLVSAGEQY
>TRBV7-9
ASSLGAGMLQPQH
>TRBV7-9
ASSLDPPTGTGYEQY
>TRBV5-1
ASSLESTQTDTQY
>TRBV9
ASSRTGANEKLF
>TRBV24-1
ATSDSGSGTSGYNEQF
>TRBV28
ASSLPRTGGLETQY
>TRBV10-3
AISEGQGISYEQY
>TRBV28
ASGRIAETQY
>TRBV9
ASSVEDLRGTSGSWETQY
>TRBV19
ASSILAGSLETQY
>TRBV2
ASSVRDSYGYT
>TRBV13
ASSVLARLAGANVLT